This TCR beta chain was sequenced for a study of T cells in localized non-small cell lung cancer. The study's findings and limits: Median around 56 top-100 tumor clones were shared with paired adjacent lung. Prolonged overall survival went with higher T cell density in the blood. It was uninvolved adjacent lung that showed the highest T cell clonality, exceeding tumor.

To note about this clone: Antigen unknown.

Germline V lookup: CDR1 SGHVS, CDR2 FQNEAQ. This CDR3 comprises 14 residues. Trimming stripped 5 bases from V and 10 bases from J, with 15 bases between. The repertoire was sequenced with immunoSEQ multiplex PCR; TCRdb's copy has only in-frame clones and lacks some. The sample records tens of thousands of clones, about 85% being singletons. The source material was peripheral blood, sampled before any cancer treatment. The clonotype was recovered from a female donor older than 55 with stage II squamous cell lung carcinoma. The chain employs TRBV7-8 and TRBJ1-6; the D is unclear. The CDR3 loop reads CASSPDGPESPLHF. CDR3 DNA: TGTGCCAGCAGCCCGGACGGGCCTGAATCACCCCTCCACTTT.